This entry lists 9 T cell receptor beta chains sequenced from one sample in a study of cytomegalovirus exposure and HLA in healthy donors. With 60 Vbeta and 13 Jbeta primers, the PCR was carried out. Produced via immunoSEQ multiplex PCR; TCRdb's table is partial and in-frame only. Here the sample spans 170,000 or so clones, roughly 80% being singletons. Sequencing was done on a sample of PBMCs. The receptors come from a man aged 45 to 65 in good health and CMV-seronegative.

CDR3 protein: CASSQGRGFKGTGELFF. The CDR3 DNA follows: TGTGCCAGCAGCCAAGGGAGAGGGTTTAAGGGCACCGGGGAGCTGTTTTTT. This chain joins TRBV4-2 and TRBJ2-2; D perhaps matches TRBD2 (5 bases). The CDR3 totals 17 residues. V lost 1 base and J lost 4, with 16 bases in between. Germline-derived CDR1 and CDR2 are LGHNA and YNFKEQ.

The chain uses TRBV7-9 and TRBJ2-5; 7 bases match TRBD2. The J call may be faulty, since TRBJ2-7 better matches the DNA end. The germline gives CDR1 SEHNR, CDR2 FQNEAQ (reference sequence). The CDR3 runs 14 residues. As DNA, the CDR3 is TGTGCCAGCAGCTTATGGACTAGCTCCTACGAGCAGTACTTC. This gives the protein CASSLWTSSYEQYF.

As to this clone: A read error may produce the germline difference seen at one junction end. The genes are TRBV4-3 and TRBJ2-1; 13 positions match TRBD2. There are 14 residues in the CDR3. CDR1 and CDR2 (germline): LGHNA, YSLEER. The chain's CDR3 is CASSQDRGLAGLVF. CDR3 in DNA: TGCGCCAGCAGCCAAGATAGGGGACTAGCGGGGCTCGTCTTC.

The chain recombines TRBV11-3 with TRBJ2-2; D is possibly TRBD1 (6 bases). Looked up from germline, CDR1 is SGHNT and CDR2 is YENEEA. CDR3 length equals 15 residues. The ends were cut back, 5 bases at V and 6 bases at J, with 16 bases in the middle. The CDR3 reads CASSPQQGGAGELFF. In nucleotides, the CDR3 is TGTGCCAGCAGCCCCCAACAGGGTGGCGCCGGGGAGCTGTTTTTT. The full variable domain, with the rest looked up from reference TRBV11-3 and TRBJ2-2, is EAGVVQSPRYKIIEKKQPVAFWCNPISGHNTLYWYLQNLGQGPELLIRYENEEAVDDSQLPKDRFSAERLKGVDSTLKIQPAELGDSAVYLCASSPQQGGAGELFFGEGSRLTVL.

The V gene is TRBV4-2, the J gene TRBJ2-7; TRBD1 aligns across 10 bases. Germline loops: CDR1 LGHNA, CDR2 YNFKEQ. This CDR3 has 15 residues. Germline trimming cut 1 base from V and 6 bases from J; bases unmatched to any gene: 6. DNA for the CDR3: TGTGCCAGCAGCCAAGCGGGCGGACAGGGGGGCGAGCAGTACTTC. Translating gives CASSQAGGQGGEQYF.

The V and J genes are TRBV9 and TRBJ2-5; possible D gene TRBD1, 6 bases. CDR1 is SGDLS, CDR2 YYNGEE, per germline. V was clipped by 5 bases and J by 5 bases, with 13 bases between them. The CDR3 sequence is 13 residues long. The CDR3 sequence: CASSPGVRETQYF. The CDR3, as DNA: TGTGCCAGCAGTCCAGGGGTGCGGGAGACCCAGTACTTC.

This clone showed up just a few times. The chain couples TRBV6-6 to TRBJ1-5; 10 bases agree with TRBD1. Germline assignment: CDR1 MNHNY and CDR2 SVGAGI (reference sequence). CDR3 length: 15 amino acids. V shed 5 bases, J shed 7 bases, and the junction held 8 bases outside the gene matches. CDR3 sequence (DNA): TGTGCCAGCAGTACCCACGGGACAGGGGACCAGCCCCAGCATTTT. This translates into CASSTHGTGDQPQHF.

The chain has TRBV18 and TRBJ2-4; the D is unclear. Germline CDR1 is KGHSH and CDR2 is LQKENI. The CDR3 loop spans 16 amino acids. V was clipped by 1 base and J by 2 bases, with 12 bases between them. CDR3 sequence (DNA): TGTGCCAGCTCACCACTTCCGGAGTTGACCAAAAACATTCAGTACTTC. Its translation: CASSPLPELTKNIQYF.

The chain recombines TRBV19 with TRBJ2-5; no definite D call. Germline V gene data show CDR1 as LNHDA and CDR2 as SQIVND (reference sequence). Trimming removed 4 bases from V and 4 bases from J, with 4 bases in between. The CDR3 contains 11 residues. The CDR3 loop is CASSSGETQYF. Here the CDR3 DNA reads TGTGCCAGTAGTAGCGGAGAGACCCAGTACTTC.